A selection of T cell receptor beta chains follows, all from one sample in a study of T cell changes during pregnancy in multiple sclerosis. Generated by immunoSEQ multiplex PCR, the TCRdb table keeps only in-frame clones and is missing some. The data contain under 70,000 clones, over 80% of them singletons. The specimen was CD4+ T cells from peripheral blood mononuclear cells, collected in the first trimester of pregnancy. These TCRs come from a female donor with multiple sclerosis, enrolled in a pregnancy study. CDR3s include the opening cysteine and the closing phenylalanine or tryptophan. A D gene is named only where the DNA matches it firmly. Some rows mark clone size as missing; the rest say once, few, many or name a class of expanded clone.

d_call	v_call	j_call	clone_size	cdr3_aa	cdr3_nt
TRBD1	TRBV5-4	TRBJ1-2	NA	CASSLAGGQGGYGYTF	TGTGCCAGCAGCTTGGCCGGGGGACAGGGGGGCTATGGCTACACCTTC
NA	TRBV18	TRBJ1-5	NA	CASSQGEGGNQPQHF	TGTGCCAGCTCGCAAGGGGAGGGTGGCAATCAGCCCCAGCATTTT
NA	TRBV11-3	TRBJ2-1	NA	CASSHSYNEQFF	TGTGCCAGCAGTCACTCCTACAATGAGCAGTTCTTC
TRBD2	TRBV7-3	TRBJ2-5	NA	CASSLRGEQTQYF	TGTGCCAGCAGCTTACGGGGGGAGCAGACCCAGTACTTC
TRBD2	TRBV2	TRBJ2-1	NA	CASRTGGTYNEQFF	TGTGCCAGCAGGACGGGGGGGACCTACAATGAGCAGTTCTTC
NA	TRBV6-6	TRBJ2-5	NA	CASSYSGRPPQETQYF	TGTGCCAGCAGTTACTCGGGCAGGCCGCCCCAAGAGACCCAGTACTTC
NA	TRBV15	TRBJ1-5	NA	CATSRGQGNQPQHF	TGTGCCACCAGCAGAGGGCAGGGCAATCAGCCCCAGCATTTT
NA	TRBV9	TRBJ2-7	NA	CASSVGGSYEQYF	TGTGCCAGCAGCGTAGGCGGGTCCTACGAGCAGTACTTC
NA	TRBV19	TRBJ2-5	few	CASSILRGETQYF	TGTGCCAGTAGTATCCTAAGAGGGGAGACCCAGTACTTC
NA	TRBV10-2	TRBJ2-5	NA	CASSAGRAEGAKETQYF	TGCGCCAGCAGTGCTGGTAGAGCAGAAGGGGCAAAAGAGACCCAGTACTTC
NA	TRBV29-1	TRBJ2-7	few	CSAGNSDEQYF	TGCAGCGCAGGGAATTCAGACGAGCAGTACTTC
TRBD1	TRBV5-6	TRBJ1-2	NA	CASSPDRDSCGYTF	TGTGCCAGCAGCCCGGACAGGGACTCCTGTGGCTACACCTTC
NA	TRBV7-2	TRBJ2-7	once	CASSLGLGEQYF	TGTGCCAGCAGCTTGGGACTGGGGGAGCAGTACTTC
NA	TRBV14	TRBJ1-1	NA	CASSQLGTTVHTEAFF	TGTGCCAGCAGCCAATTAGGTACGACAGTTCACACTGAAGCTTTCTTT
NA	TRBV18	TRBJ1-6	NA	CASSSEGGGSYNSPLHF	TGTGCCAGCTCGTCCGAGGGGGGGGGCTCCTATAATTCACCCCTCCACTTT
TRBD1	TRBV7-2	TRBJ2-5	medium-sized	CASSLVDRGGETQYF	TGTGCCAGCAGCTTAGTGGACAGGGGTGGGGAGACCCAGTACTTC
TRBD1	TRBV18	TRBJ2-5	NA	CASSQVLGQGPETQYF	TGTGCCAGCTCACAGGTCCTTGGACAGGGGCCGGAGACCCAGTACTTC
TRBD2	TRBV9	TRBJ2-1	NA	CASSVRLAGINEQFF	TGTGCCAGCAGCGTCCGACTAGCGGGGATAAATGAGCAGTTCTTC
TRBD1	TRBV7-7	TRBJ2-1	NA	CASSPGTGVDEQFF	TGTGCCAGCAGCCCCGGGACAGGGGTGGATGAGCAGTTCTTC
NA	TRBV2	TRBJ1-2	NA	CASMAGSRYGYTF	TGTGCCAGCATGGCCGGGAGCCGCTATGGCTACACCTTC
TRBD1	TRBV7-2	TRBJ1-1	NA	CASSLYGTGGPTEAFF	TGTGCCAGCAGCTTATATGGGACAGGAGGTCCCACTGAAGCTTTCTTT
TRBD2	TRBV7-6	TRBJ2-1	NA	CASSPLAGNEQFF	TGTGCCAGCAGCCCCCTAGCGGGCAATGAGCAGTTCTTC
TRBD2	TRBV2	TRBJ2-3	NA	CASSARAGVLDTQYF	TGTGCCAGCAGTGCCAGAGCGGGGGTACTAGATACGCAGTATTTT
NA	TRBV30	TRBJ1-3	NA	CAWSVDLRRPESSGNTIYF	TGTGCCTGGAGTGTAGACTTAAGGCGGCCGGAGTCCTCTGGAAACACCATATATTTT
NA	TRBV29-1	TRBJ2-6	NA	CSSGHFSGANVLTF	TGCAGCTCGGGACATTTCTCTGGGGCCAACGTCCTGACTTTC
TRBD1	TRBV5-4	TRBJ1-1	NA	CASSPPRTGINTEAFF	TGTGCCAGCAGCCCCCCCAGGACAGGAATCAACACTGAAGCTTTCTTT
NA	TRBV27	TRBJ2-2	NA	CASSLRGRNTGELFF	TGTGCCAGCAGTTTACGGGGTCGGAACACCGGGGAGCTGTTTTTT
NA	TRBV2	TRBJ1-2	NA	CASTLTSGYTF	TGTGCCAGCACCCTCACTAGCGGCTACACCTTC
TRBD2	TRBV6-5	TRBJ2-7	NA	CASSYSPGGVSYEQYF	TGTGCCAGCAGTTACTCCCCGGGGGGGGTCTCCTACGAGCAGTACTTC
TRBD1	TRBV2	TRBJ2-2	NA	CASIGGQGANTGELFF	TGTGCCAGCATTGGGGGACAGGGGGCGAACACCGGGGAGCTGTTTTTT
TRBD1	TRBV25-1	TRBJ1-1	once	CASSLFQGAREAFF	TGTGCCAGCAGTTTGTTTCAGGGGGCGAGGGAAGCTTTCTTT
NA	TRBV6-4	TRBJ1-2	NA	CASSPQGSNYGYTF	TGTGCCAGCAGTCCACAGGGATCCAACTATGGCTACACCTTC
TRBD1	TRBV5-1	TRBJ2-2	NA	CASSLAGGFDTGELFF	TGCGCCAGCAGCTTGGCAGGGGGATTTGACACCGGGGAGCTGTTTTTT
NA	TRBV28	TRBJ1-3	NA	CASSLALARPGNTIYF	TGTGCCAGCAGTTTAGCCCTCGCTAGGCCTGGAAACACCATATATTTT
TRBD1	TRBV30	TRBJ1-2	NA	CAWAQTAGGTGGYTF	TGTGCCTGGGCACAAACGGCAGGGGGCACGGGTGGCTACACCTTC
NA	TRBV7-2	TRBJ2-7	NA	CASSLDAGSYEQYF	TGTGCCAGCAGCTTAGATGCAGGGTCCTACGAGCAGTACTTC
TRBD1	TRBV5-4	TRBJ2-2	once	CASSTARDRGAGELFF	TGTGCCAGCAGTACAGCTCGAGACAGGGGGGCCGGGGAGCTGTTTTTT
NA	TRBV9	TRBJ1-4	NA	CASSLRELPNEKLFF	TGTGCCAGCAGCCTTCGCGAGCTCCCTAATGAAAAACTGTTTTTT
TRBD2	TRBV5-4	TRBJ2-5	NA	CASSLAQRGGQETQYF	TGTGCCAGCAGCTTGGCCCAGCGGGGGGGCCAAGAGACCCAGTACTTC
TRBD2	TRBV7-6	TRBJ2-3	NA	CASSLGEGLAQYF	TGTGCCAGCAGCTTAGGGGAGGGATTGGCGCAGTATTTT
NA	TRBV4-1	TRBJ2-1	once	CASSQDGTGLIGEQFF	TGCGCCAGCAGCCAAGACGGGACTGGACTTATCGGTGAGCAGTTCTTC
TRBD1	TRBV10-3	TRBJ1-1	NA	CAISRQGEAFF	TGTGCCATCAGTCGACAGGGGGAAGCTTTCTTT
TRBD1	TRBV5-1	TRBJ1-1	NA	CASRGQDTEAFF	TGCGCCAGTAGGGGGCAGGACACTGAAGCTTTCTTT
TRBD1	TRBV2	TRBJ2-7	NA	CASSDPSGTGVDEQYF	TGTGCCAGCAGCGACCCAAGCGGGACAGGGGTGGACGAGCAGTACTTC
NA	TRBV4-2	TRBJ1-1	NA	CASSQDLVEAFF	TGTGCCAGCAGCCAAGATCTCGTTGAAGCTTTCTTT
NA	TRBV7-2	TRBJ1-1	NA	CASSPRLNTEAFF	TGTGCCAGCAGCCCCCGGTTAAACACTGAAGCTTTCTTT
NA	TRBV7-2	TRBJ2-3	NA	CASSYFTDTQYF	TGTGCCAGCAGCTACTTCACAGATACGCAGTATTTT
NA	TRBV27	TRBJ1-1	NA	CASSLSPGVGTEAFF	TGTGCCAGCAGTTTATCTCCCGGGGTCGGCACTGAAGCTTTCTTT
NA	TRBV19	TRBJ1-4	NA	CASSNVNEKLFF	TGTGCCAGTAGTAATGTAAATGAAAAACTGTTTTTT
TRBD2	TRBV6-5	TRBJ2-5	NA	CATGGQRGYQETQYF	TGTGCCACAGGAGGCCAGCGGGGGTACCAAGAGACCCAGTACTTC
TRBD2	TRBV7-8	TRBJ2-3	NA	CASSLGLVQDTQYF	TGTGCCAGCAGCCTGGGACTAGTTCAAGATACGCAGTATTTT
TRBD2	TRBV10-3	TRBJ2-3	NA	CAIRGLAGGPGTQYF	TGTGCCATCAGGGGACTAGCGGGGGGGCCAGGTACGCAGTATTTT
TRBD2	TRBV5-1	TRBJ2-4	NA	CASSGGSGGKNIQYF	TGCGCCAGCAGTGGGGGCAGCGGGGGAAAAAACATTCAGTACTTC
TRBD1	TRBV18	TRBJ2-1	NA	CASSPGTGVNEQFF	TGTGCCAGCTCACCAGGGACAGGGGTCAATGAGCAGTTCTTC
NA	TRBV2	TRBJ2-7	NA	CASSSQAIHYEQYF	TGTGCCAGCAGTTCGCAGGCGATACACTACGAGCAGTACTTC